This entry features one TCR beta chain sequence. What it recognizes is unknown. The data were obtained in a study of T cell repertoires in cytomegalovirus infection. Study overall: Peptides in the study included HLA-C-restricted and HLA-B-restricted CMV epitopes. From public TCR beta signatures came an indication of both CMV infection and matching HLA type.

The V end was cut by 6 bases, the J end by 7 bases, with 21 bases between. The CDR3 is made up of 16 amino acids. The V gene's germline CDR1 is SEHNR and CDR2 FQNEAQ (reference sequence). Whole-study findings and limits: Based on cumulative public TCR beta family frequency, carriers of CMV plus the relevant HLA were identified. HLA-C-restricted, CMV-specific TCR beta clonotypes were dominant ex vivo.

In TCRdb, the reads were re-called with MiXCR into one record per CDR3 protein. The table has roughly 990,000 distinct CDR3 sequences, around 30% seen once. The sample in question was cultured CD8+ T cells from PBMCs, obtained from culture after CMV antigen stimulation. This chain joins TRBV7-9 and TRBJ2-2, with D possibly called TRBD1 or TRBD2 (6 bases each). The TCR originated in a human donor in good health (CMV status not recorded). Some clones in this sample may be carry-over from other donors' samples. The CDR3 loop is CASRGKGGRGDGELFF. CDR3 coding DNA: TGTGCCAGCAGAGGGAAGGGGGGCCGCGGCGACGGGGAGCTGTTTTTT.